This T cell receptor beta chain stems from a study of cytomegalovirus exposure and HLA in healthy donors. Overall study findings and caveats: Productive status was seen about 90% or about 30% of the time for most TCR beta V segments in an earlier analysis.

In the PCR, 60 Vbeta and 13 Jbeta primers were used. The protocol was immunoSEQ multiplex PCR, while the TCRdb copy is restricted to in-frame clones and leaves out a portion. The sample lists 200,000 or so clones, 87% occurring once. The CDR3 extends over 14 amino acids. V was trimmed by 4 bases and J by 4 bases, leaving 12 bases between them. Germline CDR1 reads SGDLS; CDR2 reads YYNGEE. A remark on this clone: Its specificity is not known.

Healthy bone marrow donors formed the donor group. The source material was PBMCs. The receptor was derived from a man aged 30 to 39 in good health and CMV-seronegative. The rearrangement joins TRBV9 to TRBJ2-1; maybe TRBD2 (6 bases). DNA for the CDR3: TGTGCCAGCAGCATTTTCGGAGGGTACAATGAGCAGTTCTTC. Its translation: CASSIFGGYNEQFF.